Below are 2 T cell receptor beta chains sequenced from a single sample in a study of neoadjuvant anti-PD-1 for oral cavity cancer. Using immunoSEQ multiplex PCR, the repertoire was profiled, and TCRdb retains in-frame clones only, with some absent. This sample has roughly 15,000 clones, with 67% found just once. The sequencing used PBMCs, collected before nivolumab (anti-PD-1) treatment. Receptors originate from a person between 40 and 85 years old with oral cavity squamous cell carcinoma.

The rearrangement links TRBV19 to TRBJ1-1; D possibly corresponds to TRBD1 (5 bases). The CDR3 loop spans 13 amino acids. Germline CDR1 is LNHDA and CDR2 is SQIVND (reference sequence). V lost 6 bases to trimming and J lost 0 bases, with 8 bases between them. The CDR3 DNA sequence: TGTGCCAGTAGGGGGACTATGAACACTGAAGCTTTCTTT. It codes for CASRGTMNTEAFF.

CDR3 coding DNA: TGTGCCAGCAGTGAAGGCCGCAATCAGCCCCAGCATTTT. Its translation is CASSEGRNQPQHF. This chain links TRBV2 with TRBJ1-5; D remains unclear. V lost 1 base and J 2 bases, leaving 3 bases between the germline ends. Germline values: CDR1 SNHLY, CDR2 FYNNEI. CDR3 length: 13 residues.